This TCR beta chain originates from a study of siplizumab effects on memory and regulatory T cells. J was trimmed by 4 bases and V by 3 bases; bases with no gene match: 9. There are 16 residues in the CDR3. CDR1 and CDR2 from the germline V gene are SGHDT and YYEEEE. The study, taken as a whole, reports: Mappable alloreactive CD4+ clones were on average around 69% Treg-derived with siplizumab, 26.9% in controls. Proliferating Tregs in siplizumab cultures were never verified as suppressive.

Some clones are missing from TCRdb's copy, which holds only in-frame ones; the method was immunoSEQ multiplex PCR. The repertoire holds some 96,000 clones, with roughly 93% as singletons. Details on this clone: Its specificity is not known.

The genes are TRBV5-6 and TRBJ2-1, with 8 positions matching TRBD2. This sequence originates from a human donor in good health. The sequencing sample was made of non-Treg CD4+ T cells sorted from blood. The CDR3 reads CASSSQREPWYNEQFF. The CDR3 bases are TGTGCCAGCAGCTCTCAGCGGGAGCCTTGGTACAATGAGCAGTTCTTC.